These 20 T cell receptor beta chains were sequenced from one sample in a study of Ad26.COV2.S vaccination and SARS-CoV-2 variants. Profiling relied on immunoSEQ multiplex PCR, and the TCRdb table lists in-frame clones only, not all of them. The table records hundreds of thousands of clones, 75% to 95% of them present only once. Treatment: 15 to 20 received Ad26.COV2.S at low or high dose, single or two shots; about 5 received placebo; per-sample allocation not given. Samples were taken on day 63 after the first vaccine or placebo injection. The sequencing here drew on peripheral blood, taken in a trial of Ad26.COV2.S vaccine versus placebo. All receptors derive from a person between 18 and 59 years old who received the Ad26.COV2.S COVID-19 vaccine or a placebo.

The V gene is TRBV19, the J gene TRBJ2-1; D perhaps matches TRBD2 (7 bases). Trimming took off 6 bases at V and 3 bases at J, with 12 bases between the two ends. There are 14 residues in the CDR3. Germline V lookup: CDR1 LNHDA, CDR2 SQIVND (reference sequence). This CDR3 reads CASRGGLDYNEQFF. The CDR3 DNA follows: TGTGCCAGTAGGGGGGGGCTGGACTACAATGAGCAGTTCTTC.

The chain carries TRBV19 and TRBJ2-7; 10 bases agree with TRBD1. V was clipped by 1 base and J by 5 bases; unmatched bases: 2. The CDR3 is made up of 14 amino acids. Germline loops: CDR1 LNHDA, CDR2 SQIVND (reference sequence). The CDR3 loop is CASSIVTGGNEQYF. The DNA of the CDR3 is TGTGCCAGTAGTATAGTGACAGGGGGCAACGAGCAGTACTTC.

The chain employs TRBV2 and TRBJ2-2; D remains ambiguous. With 6 bases removed from V and 7 bases from J, the gap between germline ends came to 3 bases. The CDR3 consists of 10 residues. Looked up from germline, CDR1 is SNHLY and CDR2 is FYNNEI. In nucleotides, the CDR3 is TGTGCCAGCAGGGGCGGGGAGCTGTTTTTT. Its translation: CASRGGELFF.

This rearrangement joins TRBV5-1 to TRBJ1-2; a possible D gene is TRBD1 (6 bases). Trimming took off 0 bases at V and 3 bases at J, with 9 bases between the two ends. CDR1 and CDR2 from the germline V gene are SGHRS and YFSETQ. The CDR3 has 14 residues. CDR3 DNA: TGCGCCAGCAGCTTGGAGGGGGTTGACTATGGCTACACCTTC. This sequence encodes CASSLEGVDYGYTF.

This rearrangement joins TRBV3-1 (or the pseudogene TRBV3-2) to TRBJ2-3; D is undetermined. Per the germline V gene, CDR1 is LGHDT and CDR2 is YNNKEL (reference sequence). The germline V and J ends were trimmed by 0 bases and 0 bases, with 7 bases remaining between them. CDR3 length equals 15 residues. This CDR3 reads CASSQELPSTDTQYF. The CDR3 coding sequence is TGTGCCAGCAGCCAAGAGCTACCAAGCACAGATACGCAGTATTTT.

This chain uses TRBV2 with TRBJ2-3; D unresolved. Trimming removed 6 bases at V and 4 bases at J, with 5 bases between. Germline CDR1 and CDR2: SNHLY and FYNNEI. This CDR3 is 11 amino acids long. This chain's CDR3 is CASREADTQYF. Written as DNA, the CDR3 is TGTGCCAGCAGAGAGGCAGATACGCAGTATTTT. Full variable domain (missing parts from reference TRBV2 and TRBJ2-3): EPEVTQTPSHQVTQMGQEVILRCVPISNHLYFYWYRQILGQKVEFLVSFYNNEISEKSEIFDDQFSVERPDGSNFTLKIRSTKLEDSAMYFCASREADTQYFGPGTRLTVL.

This chain links TRBV11-2 with TRBJ2-5; a weak D match, TRBD1 (5 bases). Germline CDR1 and CDR2: SGHAT and FQNNGV. There are 15 residues in the CDR3. Trimming took off 0 bases at V and 2 bases at J, with 10 bases between the two ends. The CDR3 loop reads CASSLDPGRQETQYF. The CDR3 DNA reads as TGTGCCAGCAGCTTAGATCCAGGGCGACAAGAGACCCAGTACTTC.

The chain has TRBV30 and TRBJ2-1; D perhaps matches TRBD2 (6 bases). V was cut by 3 bases and J by 7 bases, with 16 bases left in between. Germline V gene data show CDR1 as GTSNPN and CDR2 as SVGIG (reference sequence). The CDR3 contains 14 residues. This chain's CDR3 is CAWRGAGPKNEQFF. The DNA of the CDR3 is TGTGCCTGGAGAGGCGCGGGGCCAAAAAATGAGCAGTTCTTC.

In this sample, this clone turned up a few times. The V call is TRBV10-3, the J call TRBJ1-1; 10 nucleotides align to TRBD1. Trimming cost V 6 bases and J 1 base; bases outside gene matches: 5. There are 15 residues in the CDR3. CDR1 is ENHRY, CDR2 SYGVKD, per germline. The CDR3 reads CAIRGQGGSNTEAFF. DNA for the CDR3: TGTGCCATCAGAGGACAGGGGGGATCGAACACTGAAGCTTTCTTT.

This clone was seen a single time. The chain joins TRBV30 to TRBJ2-6, with no clear D. This CDR3 region has 16 residues. Germline V gene data show CDR1 as GTSNPN and CDR2 as SVGIG (reference sequence). Deletions cut 0 bases from V and 1 base from J, with 10 bases between. CDR3 region: CAWSVARTSGANVLTF. For the CDR3, the DNA is TGTGCCTGGAGTGTAGCGCGAACGTCTGGGGCCAACGTCCTGACTTTC.

This rearrangement joins TRBV5-4 to TRBJ2-7, with 8 bases lining up with TRBD1. This CDR3 comprises 15 residues. CDR1 and CDR2 (germline): SGHNT, YYREEE (reference sequence). V was clipped by 4 bases and J by 1 base; unmatched bases: 7. The CDR3 spells CASSRSGTGSYEQYF. CDR3 sequence (DNA): TGTGCCAGCAGCCGTTCCGGGACAGGATCCTACGAGCAGTACTTC.

The chain links TRBV4-2 to TRBJ2-7; the D gene is possibly TRBD1 (5 bases). Trimming stripped 7 bases from V and 3 bases from J, with 19 bases between. Germline CDR1 LGHNA, CDR2 YNFKEQ. This CDR3 has 15 amino acids. The CDR3 region is CASKSRDSGNYEQYF. CDR3 sequence (DNA): TGTGCCAGCAAATCCAGGGATTCAGGAAACTACGAGCAGTACTTC.

This sequence joins TRBV2 and TRBJ1-2; D not resolved. With 9 bases removed from V and 5 bases from J, the gap between germline ends came to 16 bases. From germline, CDR1 is SNHLY and CDR2 FYNNEI. The CDR3 loop spans 13 amino acids. The CDR3 DNA reads TGTGCCAGTTACTCTGAGGGTGGATATGGCTACACCTTC. Amino acid sequence: CASYSEGGYGYTF.

In this sample, this clone turned up a few times. The chain couples TRBV6-5 to TRBJ1-5; no clear D gene. CDR1 is MNHEY and CDR2 is SVGAGI in the germline V gene. V was clipped by 4 bases and J by 5 bases, with 12 bases between them. This CDR3 region has 14 residues. CDR3 residues: CASSSRIQDQPQHF. CDR3 coding DNA: TGTGCCAGCAGTTCACGGATCCAGGATCAGCCCCAGCATTTT.

The J gene is TRBJ2-1, the V gene TRBV2; 8 bases agree with TRBD1. The ends lost 3 bases at V and 9 bases at J; junction bases unmatched: 7. CDR3 size: 14 residues. Germline V CDR1 and CDR2: SNHLY, FYNNEI. CDR3 in amino acids: CASSDETGVFEQFF. The CDR3 DNA sequence: TGTGCCAGCAGTGACGAGACAGGGGTTTTTGAGCAGTTCTTC. The whole variable domain, remainder taken from reference TRBV2 and TRBJ2-1, is EPEVTQTPSHQVTQMGQEVILRCVPISNHLYFYWYRQILGQKVEFLVSFYNNEISEKSEIFDDQFSVERPDGSNFTLKIRSTKLEDSAMYFCASSDETGVFEQFFGPGTRLTVL.

The V gene is TRBV19, the J gene TRBJ1-1; D gene uncertain. Germline CDR1 is LNHDA and CDR2 is SQIVND (reference sequence). The CDR3 extends over 15 amino acids. Trimming removed 7 bases at V and 1 base at J, with 16 bases between. The CDR3 sequence: CASTPIHKSNTEAFF. As DNA, the CDR3 is TGTGCCAGTACCCCCATACATAAGTCGAACACTGAAGCTTTCTTT.

The chain carries TRBV12-3 or TRBV12-4 and TRBJ1-2, with D hard to call. This CDR3 comprises 12 residues. With 5 bases removed from V and 2 bases from J, the gap between germline ends came to 6 bases. CDR3 in amino acids: CASSPGNYGYTF. The CDR3 coding sequence is TGTGCCAGCAGTCCCGGGAACTATGGCTACACCTTC.

The rearrangement links TRBV14 to TRBJ2-1, with 10 bases fitting TRBD2. This CDR3 is built from 16 residues. Germline V lookup: CDR1 SGHDN, CDR2 FVKESK. V was pared by 3 bases and J by 5 bases, with 7 bases of the junction left unmatched. CDR3 amino acids: CASSQLAGGRDNEQFF. In DNA form, the CDR3 reads TGTGCCAGCAGCCAGTTAGCGGGAGGACGGGACAATGAGCAGTTCTTC.

The V call is TRBV7-2, the J call TRBJ2-7, with D possibly being TRBD1 (6 bases). The V gene's germline CDR1 is SGHTA and CDR2 FQGNSA. Trimming took 5 bases from V and 1 from J, leaving 24 bases between them. CDR3 size: 18 residues. The CDR3 here is CASSHAGTNIGGSYEQYF. In DNA form, the CDR3 reads TGTGCCAGCAGCCATGCCGGGACAAATATCGGTGGTTCCTACGAGCAGTACTTC.

The chain combines TRBV7-9 with TRBJ1-1, with D perhaps TRBD1 (6 bases). CDR3 length: 15 amino acids. Trimming left V 1 base short and J 1 base short, with 10 bases between. The germline V gene has CDR1 SEHNR and CDR2 FQNEAQ (reference sequence). The CDR3 DNA sequence: TGTGCCAGCAGCTTAGAAGGCAGGGGGAACACTGAAGCTTTCTTT. It codes for CASSLEGRGNTEAFF. Filled out from reference TRBV7-9 and TRBJ1-1, the complete variable domain reads DTGVSQNPRHKITKRGQNVTFRCDPISEHNRLYWYRQTLGQGPEFLTYFQNEAQLEKSRLLSDRFSAERPKGSFSTLEIQRTEQGDSAMYLCASSLEGRGNTEAFFGQGTRLTVV.